This T cell receptor (beta chain) comes out of a study of breast tumors, draining lymph nodes, adjacent tissues. The study, taken as a whole, reports: Tumor repertoires ranked between lymph nodes and nontumor tissue in diversity, with V and J gene preferences. Findings are consistent with lymph node origin and intratumoral expansion of most tumor T cells. The lymph node origin of tumor T cells was framed as consistent with a hypothesis, not demonstrated.

In TCRdb, the multiplex PCR reads were re-called with MiXCR into one record per CDR3 protein. The table has around 13,000 distinct CDR3 sequences, about 46% seen once; the top ten hold about two fifths. The CDR3 sequence is 15 residues long. Germline CDR1 and CDR2: LNHDA and SQIVND (reference sequence). V lost 5 bases, J lost 2 bases, and 14 bases lay in between. To note about this clonotype: What it binds is not known.

This TCR was recovered from a female donor with breast cancer. Some clones in this sample may be carry-over from other donors' samples. The rearrangement links TRBV19 to TRBJ2-3; D gene uncertain. The specimen sequenced was tumor-adjacent breast tissue. The CDR3 DNA reads TGTGCCAGTAGTCGTTCTAGGGTATTCACAGATACGCAGTATTTT. Translating it yields CASSRSRVFTDTQYF.